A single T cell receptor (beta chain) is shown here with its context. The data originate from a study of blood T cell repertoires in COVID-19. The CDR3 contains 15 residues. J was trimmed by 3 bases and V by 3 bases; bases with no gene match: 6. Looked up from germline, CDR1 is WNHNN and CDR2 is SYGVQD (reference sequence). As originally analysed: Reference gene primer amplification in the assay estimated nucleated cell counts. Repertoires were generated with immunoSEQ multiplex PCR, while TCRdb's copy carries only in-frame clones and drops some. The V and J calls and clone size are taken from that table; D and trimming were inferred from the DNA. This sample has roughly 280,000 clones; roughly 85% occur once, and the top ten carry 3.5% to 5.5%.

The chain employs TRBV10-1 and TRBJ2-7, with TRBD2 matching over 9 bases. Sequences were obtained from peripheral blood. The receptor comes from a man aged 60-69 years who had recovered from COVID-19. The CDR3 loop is CASSDAASGVYEQYF. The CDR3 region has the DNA TGCGCCAGCAGTGATGCGGCTAGCGGGGTCTACGAGCAGTACTTC.